The following is a TCR beta chain sequence with its context. Germline values: CDR1 LNHDA, CDR2 SQIVND (reference sequence). V shed 7 bases, J shed 4 bases, and the junction held 3 bases outside the gene matches. CDR3 length equals 13 residues. This specimen comes from a study of T cells after yellow fever vaccination. The overall study: Fractions with few cells were prepared using SMART-Seq v4 Ultra Low Input.

UMIs were added to TCR cDNA along with a universal primer site when it was made by 5'RACE template switching. MiXCR was run by TCRdb on the 5' RACE reads, yielding one entry per CDR3 protein. Of about 74,000 distinct CDR3 sequences listed, more than 5.5% are singletons. The chain recombines TRBV19 with TRBJ2-2, with 7 bases matching TRBD2. The source was CD8+ T cells sorted from PBMCs, collected more than 4 days after the first yellow fever vaccination. The clonotype originates from a man aged 18 to 29 who received the YFV17D yellow fever vaccine. The CDR3 loop is CASIPGGTGELFF. The CDR3 DNA follows: TGTGCCAGTATCCCGGGGGGCACCGGGGAGCTGTTTTTT.